This T cell receptor beta chain is from a study of CD8 T cells in ankylosing spondylitis. V was trimmed by 0 bases and J by 4 bases, leaving 7 bases between them. The germline CDR1 and CDR2 sequences are LNHNV and YYDKDF (reference sequence). This CDR3 has 14 amino acids. This clonotype was detected a few times. MiXCR, applied by TCRdb to the 5' RACE reads, yields one record per CDR3 protein. This table holds under 200,000 distinct CDR3 sequences, approximately 10% found once. The V and J genes are TRBV15 and TRBJ1-5; no clear D. This receptor was taken from a male donor with ankylosing spondylitis or in good health (not recorded which). Sequenced material: blood, either unsorted or a sorted T cell fraction (not recorded which). CDR3 in amino acids: CATSRDLVNQPQHF. The CDR3 nucleotides are TGTGCCACCAGCAGAGATCTGGTGAATCAGCCCCAGCATTTT.